The 32 T cell receptor beta chains below come from one sample, sequenced in a study of T cell repertoires in cytomegalovirus infection. TCRdb reprocessed the reads via MiXCR and lists one record per CDR3 protein. Of fewer than 950,000 distinct CDR3 sequences detected, approximately 32% appear once; the ten largest clones hold roughly an eighth. Which antigens these TCRs recognize remains unknown. Sequenced material: cultured CD8+ T cells from PBMCs, taken from culture after CMV antigen stimulation. These TCRs come from a human donor in good health (CMV status not recorded). Some clones in this sample may be carry-over from other donors' samples.

J is TRBJ1-1 and V is TRBV7-8; 8 positions agree with TRBD1. The trim removed 0 bases at V and 0 bases at J, leaving 3 bases unmatched. The CDR3 is made up of 16 amino acids. Looked up from germline, CDR1 is SGHVS and CDR2 is FQNEAQ. The CDR3: CASSLAGQVLNTEAFF. The CDR3 coding sequence is TGTGCCAGCAGCTTAGCGGGACAGGTTCTGAACACTGAAGCTTTCTTT.

The chain has TRBV6-2 or TRBV6-3 and TRBJ2-5; TRBD2 aligns across 10 bases. The length of the CDR3 is 21 residues. V shed 2 bases, J shed 3 bases, and the junction held 21 bases outside the gene matches. Germline V gene sequence: CDR1 MNHEY, CDR2 SVGEGT. This CDR3 is CASSYVWLAGETPQNEETQYF. In DNA, the CDR3 is TGTGCCAGCAGTTACGTATGGCTAGCGGGGGAGACACCGCAAAATGAAGAGACCCAGTACTTC.

This chain links TRBV7-4 with TRBJ1-2; D remains ambiguous. In germline, CDR1 is SGHVT, CDR2 SQSDAQ. The germline V and J ends were trimmed by 5 bases and 5 bases, with 12 bases remaining between them. The CDR3 contains 13 residues. The CDR3 spells CASSQAVPYGYTF. In DNA form, the CDR3 reads TGTGCCAGCAGCCAGGCTGTTCCTTATGGCTACACCTTC.

The chain recombines TRBV4-3 with TRBJ2-1, with TRBD2 matching over 7 bases. This CDR3 has 17 residues. The V gene's germline CDR1 is LGHNA and CDR2 YSLEER. Trimming at V came to 0 bases and at J to 9 bases, leaving 14 bases not matched to a gene. The CDR3 region is CASSQDNYGGLASEQFF. The CDR3 nucleotides are TGCGCCAGCAGCCAAGATAACTACGGGGGGTTAGCTTCTGAGCAGTTCTTC.

The V gene is TRBV6-1, the J gene TRBJ2-5; 8 bases fit TRBD2. CDR1 and CDR2 from the germline V gene are MNHNS and SASEGT. The CDR3 loop spans 16 amino acids. V gave up 1 base and J gave up 1 base; unmatched junction bases: 5. CDR3 sequence (DNA): TGTGCCAGCAGTGAAGTAGACGGGGGGGCCCAAGAGACCCAGTACTTC. Translation: CASSEVDGGAQETQYF.

In DNA, the CDR3 is TGTGCCAGCATCTCCGGGACACCCTATGGCTACACCTTC. Amino acids: CASISGTPYGYTF. The chain is built from TRBV2 and TRBJ1-2, with D perhaps TRBD1 (6 bases). The CDR3 totals 13 residues. Germline CDR1 reads SNHLY; CDR2 reads FYNNEI. V was pared by 7 bases and J by 4 bases, with 13 bases between.

This clonotype was seen repeatedly, ten times or more. V usage is TRBV7-9 and J usage is TRBJ2-5; 12 nucleotides align to TRBD2. Germline V gene lookup returns CDR1 SEHNR and CDR2 FQNEAQ (reference sequence). The J segment lost 1 base and the V segment lost 6 bases, leaving 6 bases of the junction unmatched. This CDR3 contains 16 residues. The CDR3 reads CASRFGLAGTQETQYF. DNA for the CDR3: TGTGCCAGCAGATTTGGACTAGCGGGGACCCAAGAGACCCAGTACTTC. Drawing the rest from reference TRBV7-9 and TRBJ2-5, the complete variable domain is DTGVSQNPRHKITKRGQNVTFRCDPISEHNRLYWYRQTLGQGPEFLTYFQNEAQLEKSRLLSDRFSAERPKGSFSTLEIQRTEQGDSAMYLCASRFGLAGTQETQYFGPGTRLLVL.

The chain uses TRBV10-3 and TRBJ2-2; D might be TRBD1 (6 bases). Germline V lookup: CDR1 ENHRY, CDR2 SYGVKD. The germline V and J ends were trimmed by 5 bases and 4 bases, with 14 bases remaining between them. This CDR3 region has 15 residues. This CDR3 is CAISRMNRVTGELFF. CDR3 DNA sequence: TGTGCCATCAGTCGTATGAACAGGGTCACCGGGGAGCTGTTTTTT.

The rearrangement links TRBV20-1 to TRBJ1-1; 7 bases align to TRBD1. Trimming cost V 6 bases and J 0 bases; bases outside gene matches: 4. The CDR3 loop spans 13 amino acids. From germline, CDR1 is DFQATT and CDR2 SNEGSKA (reference sequence). CDR3 in DNA: TGCAGTGCCCTAGGACAGGTGAACACTGAAGCTTTCTTT. Residues: CSALGQVNTEAFF.

V usage is TRBV12-3 or TRBV12-4 and J usage is TRBJ1-1, with a weak D call TRBD1 (5 bases). V was cut by 2 bases and J by 0 bases, with 16 bases left in between. The CDR3 totals 17 residues. The CDR3 loop is CASSLRDVIPLNTEAFF. Written as DNA, the CDR3 is TGTGCCAGCAGTTTAAGGGACGTAATCCCTCTGAACACTGAAGCTTTCTTT.

This clonotype was detected only a few times. The chain combines TRBV7-8 with TRBJ2-6, with D possibly matching TRBD2 (6 bases). V was pared by 7 bases and J by 4 bases, with 14 bases between. CDR1 and CDR2 (germline): SGHVS, FQNEAQ. The CDR3 runs 15 residues. CDR3 loop: CASNGGAVGANVLTF. The CDR3 nucleotides read TGTGCCAGCAATGGCGGGGCGGTCGGGGCCAACGTCCTGACTTTC.

This CDR3 is CASSQISDGFYGYTF. The CDR3 DNA is TGTGCCAGCAGTCAGATATCGGACGGATTCTATGGCTACACCTTC. The chain combines TRBV6-2 or TRBV6-3 with TRBJ1-2, with D unresolved. The germline gives CDR1 MNHEY, CDR2 SVGEGT. Between the trimmed V and J ends, which lost 5 bases and 4 bases, there was a span of 17 bases. The CDR3 is made up of 15 amino acids.

This clonotype was seen a handful of times. The chain recombines TRBV6-6 with TRBJ1-2; D might be TRBD1 (5 bases). CDR1 and CDR2 from the germline V gene are MNHNY and SVGAGI (reference sequence). Trimming removed 0 bases from V and 3 bases from J, with 11 bases in between. This CDR3 comprises 15 residues. CDR3 bases: TGTGCCAGCAGTTACTCGTCGCAGGGCCACTATGGCTACACCTTC. Its translation is CASSYSSQGHYGYTF.

V is TRBV28 and J is TRBJ2-7, with 7 bases aligning to TRBD1. Looked up from germline, CDR1 is MDHEN and CDR2 is SYDVKM. The CDR3 loop spans 16 amino acids. Unmatched junction bases numbered 11, after V lost 6 bases and J lost 0 bases. The CDR3 loop is CASRPNRGQSSYEQYV. In DNA form, the CDR3 reads TGTGCCAGCAGACCTAACAGGGGCCAAAGCTCCTACGAGCAGTACGTC.

The V and J genes are TRBV5-4 and TRBJ2-5, with D possibly TRBD1 on 5 matching bases. Germline CDR1 is SGHNT and CDR2 is YYREEE (reference sequence). This CDR3 spans 15 amino acids. The ends were cut back, 2 bases at V and 0 bases at J, with 11 bases in the middle. The CDR3 reads CASSFEQGYQETQYF. The CDR3 nucleotides are TGTGCCAGCAGCTTTGAGCAGGGATACCAAGAGACCCAGTACTTC.

The V call is TRBV7-2, the J call TRBJ2-1, with 10 bases lining up with TRBD2. Germline V gives CDR1 SGHTA, CDR2 FQGNSA. This CDR3 comprises 16 residues. The V segment lost 4 bases and the J segment 4 bases; nucleotides outside the gene matches: 7. Written as DNA, the CDR3 is TGTGCCAGCAGCTCCGGACTAGCGGAGCTTTACAATGAGCAGTTCTTC. The encoded protein is CASSSGLAELYNEQFF.

The chain links TRBV15 to TRBJ1-4; no reliable D call. The CDR3 totals 14 residues. V was shortened by 7 bases and J by 3 bases, with 12 bases between the two germline ends. The germline CDR1 and CDR2 sequences are LNHNV and YYDKDF (reference sequence). The CDR3 reads CATKHQAANEKLFF. The CDR3 nucleotides are TGTGCCACCAAACATCAGGCGGCTAATGAAAAACTGTTTTTT.

A word on this clonotype: The germline gene is not matched at one end of the junction; a read error may be the cause. The CDR3 here is CASSQGGRETQYF. CDR3 nucleotide sequence: TGTGCCAGCAGCCAAGGGGGGCGGGAGACCCAGTACTTC. The gene calls are TRBV4-3 and TRBJ2-5; D is possibly TRBD1 or TRBD2 (6 bases each). The germline V gene has CDR1 LGHNA and CDR2 YSLEER. The CDR3 contains 13 residues.

V is TRBV7-9 and J is TRBJ2-3; 10 bases line up with TRBD2. Germline V lookup: CDR1 SEHNR, CDR2 FQNEAQ (reference sequence). V dropped 5 bases and J dropped 2; count of bases not matched to a gene: 10. The CDR3 totals 17 residues. As DNA, the CDR3 is TGTGCCAGCAGCCAACCGAAACTAGCGGGGACCACAGATACGCAGTATTTT. Protein: CASSQPKLAGTTDTQYF.

This clonotype has ten or more counts. The chain combines TRBV7-9 with TRBJ1-4, with 12 nucleotides matching TRBD1. Germline V gene sequence: CDR1 SEHNR, CDR2 FQNEAQ (reference sequence). The CDR3 is made up of 18 amino acids. The trim removed 5 bases at V and 5 bases at J, leaving 12 bases unmatched. In DNA form, the CDR3 reads TGTGCCAGCAGCCCGCATACCTCCGGGACAGGGGGCAATGAAAAACTGTTTTTT. It is translated as CASSPHTSGTGGNEKLFF.

The chain is built from TRBV4-1 and TRBJ1-5; D gene ambiguous. Trimming shortened V by 3 bases and J by 7 bases, and 13 bases separated the two germline ends. Germline CDR1 and CDR2: MGHRA and YSYEKL. This CDR3 spans 14 amino acids. CDR3: CASSHGAGRQPQHF. In DNA form, the CDR3 reads TGCGCCAGCAGCCATGGTGCGGGGAGACAGCCCCAGCATTTT.

This clonotype was seen at least ten times. The chain carries TRBV7-2 and TRBJ1-1; the D gene is possibly TRBD1 (6 bases). The CDR3 consists of 14 residues. Between the trimmed V and J ends, which lost 6 bases and 1 base, there was a span of 12 bases. Germline CDR1 and CDR2: SGHTA and FQGNSA. CDR3 nucleotide sequence: TGTGCCAGCAGTTATACCAGGGGGAACACTGAAGCTTTCTTT. Amino acid sequence: CASSYTRGNTEAFF.

This chain uses TRBV27 with TRBJ2-1; TRBD2 matches at 8 bases. The CDR3 has 15 amino acids. Germline trimming cut 8 bases from V and 3 bases from J; bases unmatched to any gene: 9. The V gene's germline CDR1 is MNHEY and CDR2 SMNVEV (reference sequence). The CDR3 sequence is CASSRGSGVYNEQFF. The DNA of the CDR3 is TGTGCCAGCTCCCGGGGTAGCGGGGTCTACAATGAGCAGTTCTTC.

The J gene is TRBJ2-2, the V gene TRBV20-1; no clear D. Trimming shortened V by 5 bases and J by 0 bases, and 7 bases separated the two germline ends. The CDR3 has 13 amino acids. Germline-derived CDR1 and CDR2 are DFQATT and SNEGSKA (reference sequence). The CDR3, as DNA: TGCAGTGCTTCCACCGCGAACACCGGGGAGCTGTTTTTT. Translation gives CSASTANTGELFF.

A remark on this clonotype: The final CDR3 position lacks the conserved phenylalanine or tryptophan, pointing to a likely read error. The V call is TRBV6-2 or TRBV6-3, the J call TRBJ1-5; D is ambiguous. Trimming stripped 3 bases from V and 6 bases from J, with 15 bases between. The CDR3 runs to 15 residues. Germline values: CDR1 MNHEY, CDR2 SVGEGT. The CDR3 region has the DNA TGTGCCAGCAGTTATGGGCGAAGCGCATTTCAGCCCCAGCATCTT. Its translation: CASSYGRSAFQPQHL.

This clonotype was found a few times. The chain employs TRBV7-9 and TRBJ1-1; perhaps TRBD1 as D (5 bases). The CDR3 has 12 amino acids. V lost 5 bases, J lost 8 bases, and 12 bases lay in between. Germline loops: CDR1 SEHNR, CDR2 FQNEAQ (reference sequence). The CDR3 spells CASSPGPVEAFF. CDR3 DNA sequence: TGTGCCAGCAGCCCAGGGCCTGTCGAAGCTTTCTTT.

This clonotype was picked up a small number of times. The chain employs TRBV7-9 and TRBJ2-7; D unresolved. Looked up from germline, CDR1 is SEHNR and CDR2 is FQNEAQ (reference sequence). The length of the CDR3 is 12 residues. V lost 1 base and J lost 7, with 8 bases in between. The CDR3, as DNA: TGTGCCAGCAGCTTAGAGCCGCATGAGCAGTACGTC. It yields the protein CASSLEPHEQYV.

This clonotype has ten or more counts. This rearrangement joins TRBV7-8 to TRBJ2-2, with a possible D match to TRBD1 (5 bases). V was cut by 5 bases and J by 6 bases, with 10 bases left in between. This CDR3 comprises 13 residues. The germline CDR1 and CDR2 sequences are SGHVS and FQNEAQ. CDR3 sequence reads: CASSASGPGELFF. The CDR3 DNA reads TGTGCCAGCAGCGCCTCAGGGCCCGGGGAGCTGTTTTTT.

V is TRBV19 and J is TRBJ1-1; possible D gene TRBD1, 5 bases. Germline assignment: CDR1 LNHDA and CDR2 SQIVND (reference sequence). Trimming removed 3 bases from V and 2 bases from J, with 10 bases in between. The CDR3 is 14 residues long. CDR3 nucleotides: TGTGCCAGTAGTATTGAAGGGGATAACACTGAAGCTTTCTTT. Amino acids: CASSIEGDNTEAFF.

This clonotype was seen a few times. The rearrangement joins TRBV5-5 to TRBJ1-2; no definite D call. Germline-derived CDR1 and CDR2 are SGHKS and YYEKEE (reference sequence). CDR3 length: 13 residues. V lost 4 bases and J lost 6, with 13 bases in between. The CDR3 loop reads CASSPDGQDGYTF. The CDR3 coding sequence is TGTGCCAGCAGCCCTGACGGTCAGGATGGCTACACCTTC.

This clonotype showed up many times. V is TRBV7-2 and J is TRBJ1-2, with 7 bases that match TRBD1. This CDR3 region has 15 residues. J lost 5 bases, V lost 5 bases, and 11 bases had no gene match. CDR1 is SGHTA and CDR2 is FQGNSA in the germline V gene. CDR3 sequence: CASSRPRDRIYGYTF. The CDR3 DNA sequence: TGTGCCAGCAGCCGGCCTCGGGACAGAATTTATGGCTACACCTTC.

This clonotype occurred a few times. The J gene is TRBJ1-6, the V gene TRBV2, with D perhaps TRBD1 (5 bases). The CDR3 length is 15 residues. Per germline, CDR1 SNHLY and CDR2 FYNNEI. V was trimmed by 3 bases and J by 10 bases, leaving 16 bases between them. CDR3 nucleotide sequence: TGTGCCAGCAGTGAGGACATCCCGGGTGGATCACCCCTCCACTTT. Translated, it gives CASSEDIPGGSPLHF. Full variable domain (outside the CDR3, taken from reference TRBV2 and TRBJ1-6): EPEVTQTPSHQVTQMGQEVILRCVPISNHLYFYWYRQILGQKVEFLVSFYNNEISEKSEIFDDQFSVERPDGSNFTLKIRSTKLEDSAMYFCASSEDIPGGSPLHFGNGTRLTVT.